These 29 T cell receptor beta chains were all obtained from the same sample, sequenced in a study of CD8 T cells in ankylosing spondylitis. MiXCR, run by TCRdb on the 5' RACE reads, gives a single entry per CDR3 protein. The sample contains approximately 90,000 distinct CDR3 sequences, about 8.6% of which appear only once. Sequenced: blood, either unsorted or a sorted T cell fraction (not recorded which). All receptors come from a male donor with ankylosing spondylitis or in good health (not recorded which).

This chain joins TRBV4-1 and TRBJ2-2; no firm D call. In germline, CDR1 is MGHRA, CDR2 YSYEKL. The ends were cut back, 0 bases at V and 3 bases at J, with 2 bases in the middle. The CDR3 has 13 residues. In DNA form, the CDR3 reads TGCGCCAGCAGCCAAGATCACACCGGGGAGCTGTTTTTT. Its translation is CASSQDHTGELFF.

At least ten counts were recorded for this clonotype. V gene TRBV3-1 combines with J gene TRBJ2-7; tentative D call: TRBD1 (6 bases). The CDR3 is 12 residues long. V lost 1 base, J lost 8 bases, and 9 bases lay in between. Germline V gene lookup returns CDR1 LGHDT and CDR2 YNNKEL (reference sequence). The CDR3 here is CASSQVQGQQYF. The CDR3 nucleotides are TGTGCCAGCAGCCAAGTCCAGGGGCAGCAGTACTTC.

This sequence joins TRBV6-5 and TRBJ1-5; D remains ambiguous. The germline V gene has CDR1 MNHEY and CDR2 SVGAGI. CDR3 size: 13 residues. The V end lost 6 bases, the J end lost 5 bases, and 11 bases lay between the germline ends. This chain's CDR3 is CASSPGNYQPQHF. CDR3 nucleotides: TGTGCCAGCAGCCCCGGTAATTATCAGCCCCAGCATTTT.

Ten or more counts support this clonotype. The rearrangement uses TRBV11-2 and TRBJ1-3, with 8 bases fitting TRBD1. The CDR3 covers 15 residues. The germline CDR1 and CDR2 sequences are SGHAT and FQNNGV. V shed 4 bases and J 4 bases; nucleotides not matched to a gene: 6. CDR3 protein: CASSSLRDRGNTIYF. The CDR3, as DNA: TGTGCCAGCAGCTCCCTCCGGGACAGGGGAAACACCATATATTTT. Complete variable domain (other parts from reference TRBV11-2 and TRBJ1-3): EAGVAQSPRYKIIEKRQSVAFWCNPISGHATLYWYQQILGQGPKLLIQFQNNGVVDDSQLPKDRFSAERLKGVDSTLKIQPAKLEDSAVYLCASSSLRDRGNTIYFGEGSWLTVV.

This clonotype was detected many times. The J gene is TRBJ1-5, the V gene TRBV25-1; no reliable D call. Germline V CDR1 and CDR2: MGHDK, SYGVNS. The V end lost 7 bases, the J end lost 4 bases, and 8 bases lay between the germline ends. There are 12 residues in the CDR3. The CDR3 here is CASKIGNQPQHF. CDR3 DNA: TGTGCCAGCAAGATCGGGAATCAGCCCCAGCATTTT.

The chain has TRBV19 and TRBJ2-5; TRBD1 agrees at 7 bases. After removal of 5 bases from V and 2 bases from J, the junction contained 5 bases not matched to a gene. This CDR3 contains 14 residues. Germline CDR1 and CDR2: LNHDA and SQIVND (reference sequence). The CDR3 is CASSVGTAQETQYF. CDR3 DNA sequence: TGTGCCAGTAGTGTCGGGACAGCGCAAGAGACCCAGTACTTC.

This clonotype has ten or more counts. This sequence joins TRBV7-9 and TRBJ2-1, with 10 bases lining up with TRBD2. Germline V gene lookup returns CDR1 SEHNR and CDR2 FQNEAQ (reference sequence). With 3 bases clipped from V and 5 bases from J, the junction kept 10 bases outside the gene matches. The CDR3 runs 17 residues. The CDR3: CASSFLPGTSEHNEQFF. Here the CDR3 DNA reads TGTGCCAGCAGCTTCCTACCCGGGACTAGCGAGCACAATGAGCAGTTCTTC.

This sequence joins TRBV24-1 and TRBJ2-2; D is undetermined. The length of the CDR3 is 14 residues. Germline V gene data show CDR1 as KGHDR and CDR2 as SFDVKD. Between the trimmed V and J ends, which lost 3 bases and 6 bases, there was a span of 10 bases. CDR3 sequence: CATSDPDRAGELFF. The CDR3 coding sequence is TGTGCCACCAGTGATCCGGATCGGGCCGGGGAGCTGTTTTTT.

As for this clonotype: A junction end diverges from the germline sequence, so it may reflect a read error. J is TRBJ2-3 and V is TRBV7-2; tentative D call: TRBD2 (5 bases). This CDR3 is 13 amino acids long. Germline CDR1 SGHTA, CDR2 FQGNSA. CDR3 amino acids: CASSLAESDTQYF. As DNA, the CDR3 is TGTGCCAGCAGCCTAGCTGAGTCCGATACGCAGTATTTT. Full variable domain (rest looked up from reference TRBV7-2 and TRBJ2-3): GAGVSQSPSNKVTEKGKDVELRCDPISGHTALYWYRQSLGQGLEFLIYFQGNSAPDKSGLPSDRFSAERTGGSVSTLTIQRTQQEDSAVYLCASSLAESDTQYFGPGTRLTVL.

This clonotype was recorded many times. The rearrangement uses TRBV5-6 and TRBJ2-3; D call uncertain. V lost 0 bases and J lost 4, with 3 bases in between. The CDR3 sequence is 12 residues long. The germline V gene encodes CDR1 SGHDT and CDR2 YYEEEE. Here the CDR3 reads CASSLAADTQYF. Written as DNA, the CDR3 is TGTGCCAGCAGCTTGGCTGCAGATACGCAGTATTTT.

This clonotype was found many times. This chain connects TRBV4-3 to TRBJ1-4, with D perhaps matching TRBD1 (5 bases). Germline V gene sequence: CDR1 LGHNA, CDR2 YSLEER. The ends were cut back, 0 bases at V and 2 bases at J, with 10 bases in the middle. The CDR3 loop spans 16 amino acids. CDR3 residues: CASSQELDSTNEKLFF. In DNA form, the CDR3 reads TGCGCCAGCAGCCAAGAACTCGACAGTACTAATGAAAAACTGTTTTTT.

This clonotype showed up many times. The chain uses TRBV6-1 and TRBJ2-7; 7 nucleotides line up with TRBD1. V lost 6 bases to trimming and J lost 5 bases; unmatched junction nucleotides: 7. Germline CDR1 MNHNS, CDR2 SASEGT. The CDR3 sequence is 13 residues long. The CDR3 reads CASRRQGTHEQYF. The CDR3 nucleotides are TGTGCCAGCAGACGACAGGGTACCCACGAGCAGTACTTC.

Points on this clonotype: Given a much more abundant clone one base away, this may be a read error. V and J are TRBV14 and TRBJ1-1; D not resolved. CDR3 length: 11 residues. Germline V gives CDR1 SGHDN, CDR2 FVKESK. CDR3 loop: CVSSPGTEAFF. In DNA form, the CDR3 reads TGTGTCAGCAGCCCGGGAACTGAAGCTTTCTTT.

This clonotype showed up many times. V gene TRBV11-1 combines with J gene TRBJ1-6; D is possibly TRBD1 (5 bases). This CDR3 region has 14 residues. Germline CDR1 is SGHAT and CDR2 is FQDESV (reference sequence). The V and J ends lost 5 bases and 10 bases respectively, with 15 bases between them. CDR3 sequence reads: CASSPQGSNSPLHF. As DNA, the CDR3 is TGTGCCAGCAGCCCTCAGGGATCCAACTCACCCCTCCACTTT.

This clonotype was picked up many times. The chain uses TRBV7-9 and TRBJ1-2; D is undetermined. Germline V gene sequence: CDR1 SEHNR, CDR2 FQNEAQ (reference sequence). This CDR3 is 17 amino acids long. Trimming left V 8 bases short and J 1 base short, with 23 bases between. DNA for the CDR3: TGTGCCAGCGCACCGGACGGAAGGAACAATTTTAACTATGGCTACACCTTC. This sequence encodes CASAPDGRNNFNYGYTF.

As concerns this clonotype: A much bigger clone sits one base away, suggesting this may be a read error. The V gene is TRBV12-3 or TRBV12-4, the J gene TRBJ2-7; 11 positions agree with TRBD2. V lost 3 bases to trimming and J lost 5 bases; unmatched junction nucleotides: 9. The CDR3 is 16 residues long. CDR3: CASSFISGTSGDEQYF. CDR3 bases: TGTGCCAGCAGTTTTATCTCCGGGACTAGCGGCGACGAGCAGTACTTC.

The V and J genes are TRBV6-1 and TRBJ1-2; D is uncertain. This CDR3 has 15 residues. Trimming took 2 bases from V and 4 from J, leaving 14 bases between them. Germline V gene lookup returns CDR1 MNHNS and CDR2 SASEGT. As DNA, the CDR3 is TGTGCCAGCAGTGAACCCGGGCTACACATCTATGGCTACACCTTC. Protein: CASSEPGLHIYGYTF.

The chain recombines TRBV11-2 with TRBJ1-1, with TRBD1 matching 8 bases. This CDR3 region has 15 residues. Germline CDR1 SGHAT, CDR2 FQNNGV. V shed 2 bases and J 10 bases; nucleotides not matched to a gene: 12. CDR3 region: CASSLRGQDALGAFF. DNA for the CDR3: TGTGCCAGCAGCTTACGGGGACAGGACGCCTTGGGAGCTTTCTTT.

In this sample, this clonotype turned up many times. The rearrangement uses TRBV12-3 or TRBV12-4 and TRBJ1-5, with D uncertain. This CDR3 is built from 16 residues. V dropped 8 bases and J dropped 0 bases, with 17 bases sitting between them. CDR3 amino acids: CASSQAPPYSNQPQHF. The CDR3 DNA reads as TGTGCCAGCTCGCAGGCACCGCCTTATAGCAATCAGCCCCAGCATTTT.

This clonotype has at least ten counts. The chain has TRBV19 and TRBJ2-7; 10 bases fit TRBD1. CDR3 length equals 13 residues. The V gene end was trimmed by 6 bases and the J gene end by 5 bases; junction bases not matched to a gene: 4. Germline-derived CDR1 and CDR2 are LNHDA and SQIVND (reference sequence). CDR3 nucleotide sequence: TGTGCCAGTAGAGACAGGGGGCGCAACGAGCAGTACTTC. It encodes CASRDRGRNEQYF.

This clonotype was seen many times. The chain's CDR3 is CSASPLSSYNEQFF. The CDR3 nucleotides are TGCAGTGCTTCCCCCTTGAGCTCCTACAATGAGCAGTTCTTC. The chain uses TRBV20-1 and TRBJ2-1; D is uncertain. CDR1 and CDR2 (germline): DFQATT, SNEGSKA (reference sequence). CDR3 size: 14 residues. V lost 5 bases and J lost 0, with 11 bases in between.

This clonotype was detected ten times or more. The chain is built from TRBV7-6 and TRBJ2-1, with D perhaps matching TRBD2 (5 bases). The CDR3 is made up of 15 amino acids. Per the germline V gene, CDR1 is SGHVS and CDR2 is FNYEAQ. V was pared by 1 base and J by 0 bases, with 7 bases between. In DNA, the CDR3 is TGTGCCAGCAGCTTAGAACTAGACTCCTACAATGAGCAGTTCTTC. It codes for CASSLELDSYNEQFF.

This clonotype was observed at least ten times. The chain recombines TRBV4-3 with TRBJ2-3, with 8 bases matching TRBD2. The CDR3 is 16 residues long. CDR1 and CDR2 (germline): LGHNA, YSLEER. V was clipped by 1 base and J by 2 bases; unmatched bases: 5. The CDR3 here is CASSQVSGAPTDTQYF. The CDR3 DNA reads TGCGCCAGCAGCCAAGTTAGCGGGGCCCCCACAGATACGCAGTATTTT.

V and J are TRBV7-2 and TRBJ1-4; D gene unclear. CDR3 length: 14 residues. Trimming pared 1 base from V and 6 bases from J, leaving 9 bases between. Germline V gene sequence: CDR1 SGHTA, CDR2 FQGNSA. CDR3 nucleotides: TGTGCCAGCAGCTTAGGGCGGGTCGATGAAAAACTGTTTTTT. Translating gives CASSLGRVDEKLFF.

The CDR3 here is CASSQDPAVALNSPLHF. CDR3 nucleotide sequence: TGTGCCAGCAGCCAAGATCCTGCCGTGGCCCTCAATTCACCCCTCCACTTT. The rearrangement uses TRBV4-2 and TRBJ1-6; D uncertain. Deletions cut 0 bases from V and 7 bases from J, with 16 bases between. There are 17 residues in the CDR3. Germline V gene lookup returns CDR1 LGHNA and CDR2 YNFKEQ.

In this sample, this clonotype turned up many times. A read error may produce the germline difference seen at one junction end. For the CDR3, the DNA is TGCTGTGCTAGCCCCAGAACTAGCGGGAGCACCGGGGAGCTGTTTTTT. This gives the protein CCASPRTSGSTGELFF. This sequence joins TRBV20-1 and TRBJ2-2, with 11 bases fitting TRBD2. The germline V gene encodes CDR1 DFQATT and CDR2 SNEGSKA (reference sequence). This CDR3 is 16 amino acids long.

This clonotype was counted many times. The chain is built from TRBV6-1 and TRBJ1-5; possibly TRBD1 for D (5 bases). Trimming pared 6 bases from V and 0 bases from J, leaving 15 bases between. Germline CDR1 and CDR2: MNHNS and SASEGT. The CDR3 runs 16 residues. CDR3 nucleotide sequence: TGTGCCAGCAGAAGGGGTGGGGGGAATAGCAATCAGCCCCAGCATTTT. This translates into CASRRGGGNSNQPQHF.

At least ten counts were recorded for this clonotype. The V and J genes are TRBV9 and TRBJ2-1, with TRBD1 matching over 8 bases. Losses at the gene ends were 0 bases for V and 4 bases for J; bases not matched to a gene: 3. The CDR3 spans 15 residues. CDR1 is SGDLS and CDR2 is YYNGEE in the germline V gene. CDR3 residues: CASSVGQGAYNEQFF. In nucleotides, the CDR3 is TGTGCCAGCAGCGTAGGGCAGGGGGCTTACAATGAGCAGTTCTTC.

This chain uses TRBV20-1 with TRBJ1-1; D perhaps matches TRBD1 (5 bases). The CDR3 consists of 13 residues. Trimming removed 0 bases at V and 3 bases at J, with 8 bases between. The germline V gene has CDR1 DFQATT and CDR2 SNEGSKA (reference sequence). The CDR3 here is CSARDRGYTEAFF. Written as DNA, the CDR3 is TGCAGTGCTAGAGATCGGGGGTACACTGAAGCTTTCTTT.